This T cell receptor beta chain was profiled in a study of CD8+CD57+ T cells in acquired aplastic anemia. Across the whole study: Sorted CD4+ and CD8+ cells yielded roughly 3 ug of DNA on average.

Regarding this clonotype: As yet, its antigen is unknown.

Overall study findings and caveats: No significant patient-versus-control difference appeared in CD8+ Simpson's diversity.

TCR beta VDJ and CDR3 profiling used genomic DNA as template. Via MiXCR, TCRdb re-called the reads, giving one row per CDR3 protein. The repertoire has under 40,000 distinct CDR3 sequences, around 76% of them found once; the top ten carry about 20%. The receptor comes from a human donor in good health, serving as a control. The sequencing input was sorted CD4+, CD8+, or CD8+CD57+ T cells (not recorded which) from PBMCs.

The DNA of the CDR3 is TGTGCCAGTAGTCGACAGACTACCTATGGCTACACCTTC. This translates into CASSRQTTYGYTF. J is TRBJ1-2 and V is TRBV19; a possible D gene is TRBD1 (5 bases). V lost 5 bases and J lost 4, with 11 bases in between. The CDR3 covers 13 residues. Germline values: CDR1 LNHDA, CDR2 SQIVND (reference sequence).